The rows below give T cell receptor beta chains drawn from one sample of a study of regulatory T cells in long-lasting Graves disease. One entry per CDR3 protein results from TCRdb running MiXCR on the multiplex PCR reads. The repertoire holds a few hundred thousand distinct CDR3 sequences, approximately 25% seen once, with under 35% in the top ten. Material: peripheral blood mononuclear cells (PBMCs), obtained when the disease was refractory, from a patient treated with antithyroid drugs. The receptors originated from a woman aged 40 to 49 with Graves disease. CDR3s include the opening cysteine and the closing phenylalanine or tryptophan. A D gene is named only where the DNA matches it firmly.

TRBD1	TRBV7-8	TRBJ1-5	CASLPGQGATPQPQHF
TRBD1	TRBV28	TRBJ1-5	CASRSSGQGSNQPQHF
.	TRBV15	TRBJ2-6	CATSRSVALSGANVLTF
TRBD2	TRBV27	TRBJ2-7	CASSRGLIRHEQYF
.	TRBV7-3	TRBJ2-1	CASSSDSYNEQFF
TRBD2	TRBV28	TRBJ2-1	CASSLELARPPEQFF
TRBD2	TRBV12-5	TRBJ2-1	CASGLVNGVIAGVDEQFF
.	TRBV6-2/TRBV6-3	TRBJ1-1	CASSYSGSTPEAFF
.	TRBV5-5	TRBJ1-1	CASIQVGLKNTEAFF
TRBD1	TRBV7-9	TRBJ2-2	CASSRRTGGTGELFF
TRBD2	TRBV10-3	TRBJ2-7	CAISESIGSGSEEQYF
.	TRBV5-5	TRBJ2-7	CASSLVQNYEQYF
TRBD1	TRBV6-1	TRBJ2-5	CASSSAGTEQETQYF
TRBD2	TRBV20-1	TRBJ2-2	CSARELSGSRELFF
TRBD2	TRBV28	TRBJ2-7	CASSFLAGVGEQYF
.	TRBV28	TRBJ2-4	CASSSLTKNIQYF
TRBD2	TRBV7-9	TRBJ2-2	CATLGRSLRLASTGELFF
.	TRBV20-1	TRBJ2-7	CSAREGYGYFYEQYF
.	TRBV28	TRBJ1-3	CASSWAPSGNTIYF
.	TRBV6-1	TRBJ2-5	CASSEVQLAETQYF
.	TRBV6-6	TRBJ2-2	CASSYSGSTGELFF
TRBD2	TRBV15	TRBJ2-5	CATSRLGTSGYQETQYF
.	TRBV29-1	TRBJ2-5	CSVEAPDWWEETQYF
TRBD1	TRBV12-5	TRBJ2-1	CASGLATGPPRGEQFF
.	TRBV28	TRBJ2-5	CASAVGPRQETQYF
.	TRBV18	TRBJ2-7	CASSPPTAPWEQYF
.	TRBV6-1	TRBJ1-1	CASSSTGSPLNTEAFF
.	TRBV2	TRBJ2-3	CASTSDFSPTDTQYF
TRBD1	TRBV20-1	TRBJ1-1	CSELGTDNTEAFF
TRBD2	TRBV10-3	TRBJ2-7	CAISELTGTRTDEQYF
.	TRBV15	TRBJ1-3	CATSREIGTNTIYF
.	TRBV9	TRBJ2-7	CASSVIGKIYEQYF
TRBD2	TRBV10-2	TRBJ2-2	CASSERGSGRALGTGELFF
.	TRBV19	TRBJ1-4	CASSISGTGTNEKLFF
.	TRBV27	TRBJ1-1	CASSISVFDTEAFF
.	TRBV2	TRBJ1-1	CARGQQMNTEAFF
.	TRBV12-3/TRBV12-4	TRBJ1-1	CASSGECAEAFF
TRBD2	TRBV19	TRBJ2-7	CASSPRLAQLYEQYF
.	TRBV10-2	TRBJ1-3	CASSERGYSGNTIYF
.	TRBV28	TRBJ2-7	CASSPLGADLREQYF
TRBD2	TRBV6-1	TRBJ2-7	CASRSGTEQYF
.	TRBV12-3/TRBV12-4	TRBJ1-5	CASSWRRGQPQHF
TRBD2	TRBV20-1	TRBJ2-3	CSALAGEADTQYF
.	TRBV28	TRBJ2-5	CASSYRSRGETQYF
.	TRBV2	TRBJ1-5	CASNTQGQPQHF
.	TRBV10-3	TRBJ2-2	CAINSPGHNTGELFF
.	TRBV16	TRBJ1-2	CASSQPPSGYTF
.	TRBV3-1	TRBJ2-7	CASSNQGRYEQYF
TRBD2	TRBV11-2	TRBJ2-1	CASSLSSPQTSVLRTYNEQFF
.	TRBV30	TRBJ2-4	CAWSVSGAQNIQYF
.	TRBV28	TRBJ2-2	CASSSPGLNPTGELFF
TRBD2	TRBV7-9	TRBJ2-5	CASTQLPGSGNVLLQETQYF
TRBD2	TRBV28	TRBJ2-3	CASSSTRTSGSTDTQYF
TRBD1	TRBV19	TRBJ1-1	CASRTWAARGQKNTEAFF
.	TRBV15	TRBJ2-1	CTTSRREFSYNEQFF
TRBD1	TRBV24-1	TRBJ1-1	CATSDFGTGMNTEAFF
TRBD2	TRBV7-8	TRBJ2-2	CASSLWERESYTGELFF
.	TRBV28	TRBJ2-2	CASSLRQINTGELFF
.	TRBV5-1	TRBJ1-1	CASRKTGNTEAFF